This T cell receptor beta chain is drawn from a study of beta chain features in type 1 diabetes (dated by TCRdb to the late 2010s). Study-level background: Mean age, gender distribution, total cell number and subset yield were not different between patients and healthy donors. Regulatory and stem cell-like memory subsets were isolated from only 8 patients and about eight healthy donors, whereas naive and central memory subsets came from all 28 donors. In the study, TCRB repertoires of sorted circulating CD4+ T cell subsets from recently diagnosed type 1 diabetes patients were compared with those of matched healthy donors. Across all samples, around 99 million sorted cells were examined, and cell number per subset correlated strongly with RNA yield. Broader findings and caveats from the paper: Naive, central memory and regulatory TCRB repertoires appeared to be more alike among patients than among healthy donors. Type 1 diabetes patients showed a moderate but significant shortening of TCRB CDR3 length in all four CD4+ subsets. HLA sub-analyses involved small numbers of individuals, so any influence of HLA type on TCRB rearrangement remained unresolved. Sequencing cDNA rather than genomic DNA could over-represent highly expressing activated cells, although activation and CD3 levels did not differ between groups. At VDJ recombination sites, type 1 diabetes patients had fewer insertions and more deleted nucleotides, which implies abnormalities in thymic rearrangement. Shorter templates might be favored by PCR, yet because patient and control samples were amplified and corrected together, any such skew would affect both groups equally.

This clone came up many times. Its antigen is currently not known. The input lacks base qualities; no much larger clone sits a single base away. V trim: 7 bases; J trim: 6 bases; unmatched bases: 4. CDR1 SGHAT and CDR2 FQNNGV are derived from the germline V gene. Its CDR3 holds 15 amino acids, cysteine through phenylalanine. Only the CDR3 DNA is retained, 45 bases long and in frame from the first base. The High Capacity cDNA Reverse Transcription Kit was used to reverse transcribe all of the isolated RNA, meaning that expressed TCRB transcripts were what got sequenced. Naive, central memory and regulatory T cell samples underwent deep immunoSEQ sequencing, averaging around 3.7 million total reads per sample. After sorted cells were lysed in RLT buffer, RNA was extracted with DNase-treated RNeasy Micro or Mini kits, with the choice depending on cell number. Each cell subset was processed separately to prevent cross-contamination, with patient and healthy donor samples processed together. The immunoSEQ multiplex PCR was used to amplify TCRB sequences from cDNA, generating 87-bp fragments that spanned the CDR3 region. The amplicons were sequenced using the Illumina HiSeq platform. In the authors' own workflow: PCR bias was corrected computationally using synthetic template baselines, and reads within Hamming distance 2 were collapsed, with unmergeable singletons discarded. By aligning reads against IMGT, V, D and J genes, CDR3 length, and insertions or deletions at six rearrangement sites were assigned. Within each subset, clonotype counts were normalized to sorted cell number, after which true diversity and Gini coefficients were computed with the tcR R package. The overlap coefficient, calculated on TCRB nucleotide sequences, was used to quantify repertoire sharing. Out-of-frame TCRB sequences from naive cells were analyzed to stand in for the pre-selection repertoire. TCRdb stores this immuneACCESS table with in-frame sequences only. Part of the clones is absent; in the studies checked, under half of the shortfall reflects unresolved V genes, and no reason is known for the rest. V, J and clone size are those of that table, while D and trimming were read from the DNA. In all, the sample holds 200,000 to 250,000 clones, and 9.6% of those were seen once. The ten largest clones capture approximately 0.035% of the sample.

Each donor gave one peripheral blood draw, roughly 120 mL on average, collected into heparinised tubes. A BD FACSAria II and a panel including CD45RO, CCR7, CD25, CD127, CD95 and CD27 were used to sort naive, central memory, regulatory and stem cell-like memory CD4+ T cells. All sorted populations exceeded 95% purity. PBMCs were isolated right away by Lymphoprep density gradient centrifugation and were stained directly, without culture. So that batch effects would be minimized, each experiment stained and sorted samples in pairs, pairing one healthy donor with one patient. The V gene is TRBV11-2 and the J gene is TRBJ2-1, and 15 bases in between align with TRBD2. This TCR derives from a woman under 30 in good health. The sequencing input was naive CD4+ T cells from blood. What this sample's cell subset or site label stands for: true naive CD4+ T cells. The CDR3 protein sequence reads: CASIPGLAGGNEQFF. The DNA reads TGTGCCAGCATACCGGGACTAGCGGGGGGCAATGAGCAGTTCTTC.